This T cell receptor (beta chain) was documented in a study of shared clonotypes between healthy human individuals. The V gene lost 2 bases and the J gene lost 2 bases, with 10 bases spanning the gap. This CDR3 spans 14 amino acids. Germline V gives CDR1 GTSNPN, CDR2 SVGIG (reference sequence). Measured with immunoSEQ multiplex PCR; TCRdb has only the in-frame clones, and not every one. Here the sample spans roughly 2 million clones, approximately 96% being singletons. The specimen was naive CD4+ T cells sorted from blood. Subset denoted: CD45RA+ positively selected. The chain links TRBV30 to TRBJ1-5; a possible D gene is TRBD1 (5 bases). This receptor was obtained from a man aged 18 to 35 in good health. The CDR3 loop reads CAWSFRDGNQPQHF. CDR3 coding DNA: TGTGCCTGGAGTTTCAGGGACGGCAATCAGCCCCAGCATTTT.